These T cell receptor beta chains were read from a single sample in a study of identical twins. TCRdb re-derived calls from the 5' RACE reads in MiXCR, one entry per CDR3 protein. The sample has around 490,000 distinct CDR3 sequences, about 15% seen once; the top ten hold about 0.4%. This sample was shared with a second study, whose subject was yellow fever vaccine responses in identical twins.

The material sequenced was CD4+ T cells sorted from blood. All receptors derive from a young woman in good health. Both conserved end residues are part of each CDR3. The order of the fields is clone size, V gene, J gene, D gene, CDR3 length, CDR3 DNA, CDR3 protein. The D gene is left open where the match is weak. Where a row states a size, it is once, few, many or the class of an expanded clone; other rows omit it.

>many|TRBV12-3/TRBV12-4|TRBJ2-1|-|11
TGTGCCAGCTCCCATGGGAATGAGCAGTTCTTC
CASSHGNEQFF
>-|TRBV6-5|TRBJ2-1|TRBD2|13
TGTGCCAGCAGTCTCGAATCCGGGGGGTCGGAGTTCTTC
CASSLESGGSEFF
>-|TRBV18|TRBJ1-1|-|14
TGTGCCAGCTCACAACTACGGGAAAACACTGAAGCTTTCTTT
CASSQLRENTEAFF
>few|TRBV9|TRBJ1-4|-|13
TGTGCCAGCAGCGTAGAACAGGGTGAAAAACTGTTTTTT
CASSVEQGEKLFF
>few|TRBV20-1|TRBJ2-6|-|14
TGCAGTGCTAGATTGGGGGCTGGGGCCAACGTCCTGACTTTC
CSARLGAGANVLTF
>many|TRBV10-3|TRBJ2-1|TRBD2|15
TGTGCCATAGGGTCGGGAGGGCCGGACTACAATGAGCAGTTCTTC
CAIGSGGPDYNEQFF
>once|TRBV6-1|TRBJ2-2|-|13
TGTGCCAGCAGTGAATACCCCACCGGGGAGCTGTTTTTT
CASSEYPTGELFF
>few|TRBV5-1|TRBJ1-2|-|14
TGCGCCAGCAGCTGGGGGAGCGGAGACTATGGCTACACCTTC
CASSWGSGDYGYTF
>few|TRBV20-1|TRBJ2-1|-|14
TGCAGTGCTAGGTGGCAGGGCTCCTACAATGAGCAGTTCTTC
CSARWQGSYNEQFF
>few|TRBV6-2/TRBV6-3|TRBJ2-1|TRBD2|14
TGTGCCAGCAGCCCCCTTGCGGGGGGAGGGGAGCAGTTCTTC
CASSPLAGGGEQFF
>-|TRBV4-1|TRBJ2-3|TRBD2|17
TGCGCCAGCAGCCCCCACGGGGGGACTAGCGGTACAGATACGCAGTATTTT
CASSPHGGTSGTDTQYF
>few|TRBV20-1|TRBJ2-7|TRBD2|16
TGCAGTGCTAGAGGTCGATTAGCGGGAGGGCGGTACGAGCAGTACTTC
CSARGRLAGGRYEQYF
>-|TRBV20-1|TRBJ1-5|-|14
TGCAGTGCCACCGGAGGGTCGGATAATCAGCCCCAGCATTTT
CSATGGSDNQPQHF
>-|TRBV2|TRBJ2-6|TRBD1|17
TGTGCCAGCAGGGGACAGGGGGTGTACTCTGGGGCCAACGTCCTGACTTTC
CASRGQGVYSGANVLTF
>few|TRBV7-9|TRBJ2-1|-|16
TGTGCCAGCAGCTTATTAACGGGGGGCCCCTACAATGAGCAGTTCTTC
CASSLLTGGPYNEQFF
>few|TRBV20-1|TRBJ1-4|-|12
TGCAGTGCTAGGGGATTAGGGGAAAAACTGTTTTTT
CSARGLGEKLFF
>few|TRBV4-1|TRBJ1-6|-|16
TGCGCCAGCAGCCTGGGGCCTGGCTCCTATAATTCACCCCTCCACTTT
CASSLGPGSYNSPLHF
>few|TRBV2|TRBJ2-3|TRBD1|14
TGTGCCAGCAAACAGGGGAAGGTTGCAGATACGCAGTATTTT
CASKQGKVADTQYF
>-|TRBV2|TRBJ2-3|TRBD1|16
TGTGCCAGCAGTCAACAGGGGGCAATAATCACAGATACGCAGTATTTT
CASSQQGAIITDTQYF
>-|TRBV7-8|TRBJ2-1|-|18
TGTGCCAGCAGCTTAAATTGGGGGCCTGGTCACATCGACAATGAGCAGTTCTTC
CASSLNWGPGHIDNEQFF
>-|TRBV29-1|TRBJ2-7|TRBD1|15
TGCAGCGTTTTTGGGGATGACAGGGGGAACTACGAGCAGTACTTC
CSVFGDDRGNYEQYF
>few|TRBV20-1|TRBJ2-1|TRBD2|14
TGCAGTGCTAGAGACGGGACTAGCCTCAATGAGCAGTTCTTC
CSARDGTSLNEQFF